These 23 T cell receptor beta chains were all obtained from the same sample, sequenced in a study of blood T cell repertoires in COVID-19. Sequencing used immunoSEQ multiplex PCR; TCRdb keeps in-frame clones, though not all of them. Of around 260,000 clones in the sample, around nine tenths were seen once. Sequencing input: peripheral blood. Receptor source: a woman aged 55-70 years with COVID-19, enrolled during active disease.

This chain joins TRBV6-1 and TRBJ2-1, with D tentatively TRBD2 (6 bases). The germline V and J ends were trimmed by 3 bases and 2 bases, with 11 bases remaining between them. The CDR3 runs 15 residues. Germline lookup yields CDR1 MNHNS and CDR2 SASEGT. CDR3 sequence (DNA): TGTGCCAGCAGTGATTTCTCGGGGGCCTACAATGAGCAGTTCTTC. It codes for CASSDFSGAYNEQFF.

The J gene is TRBJ2-1, the V gene TRBV4-1; 11 nucleotides agree with TRBD1. The V segment lost 0 bases and the J segment 8 bases; nucleotides outside the gene matches: 3. There are 15 residues in the CDR3. The germline CDR1 and CDR2 sequences are MGHRA and YSYEKL. CDR3 amino acids: CASSQDWTGGDEQFF. CDR3 sequence (DNA): TGCGCCAGCAGCCAAGACTGGACAGGGGGCGATGAGCAGTTCTTC.

CDR3 protein: CASSREAGTDTQYF. The CDR3 DNA sequence: TGTGCCAGCAGCCGGGAGGCGGGCACAGATACGCAGTATTTT. J is TRBJ2-3 and V is TRBV7-9, with 7 bases lining up with TRBD2. The V gene's germline CDR1 is SEHNR and CDR2 FQNEAQ (reference sequence). CDR3 length: 14 residues. V shed 5 bases, J shed 1 base, and the junction held 3 bases outside the gene matches.

The CDR3 region has the DNA TGTGCTAGTGGTTTCGGGACAGGGGCCCAAGAGACCCAGTACTTC. It yields the protein CASGFGTGAQETQYF. This chain uses TRBV12-5 with TRBJ2-5, with TRBD1 matching 10 bases. CDR1 is LGHNT, CDR2 FRNRAP, per germline. CDR3 length: 15 amino acids. V lost 3 bases, J lost 1 base, and 2 bases stayed unmatched.

The V call is TRBV6-5, the J call TRBJ1-1; weak D call: TRBD1 (6 bases). V was cut by 8 bases and J by 7 bases, with 23 bases left in between. The CDR3 contains 15 residues. The germline gives CDR1 MNHEY, CDR2 SVGAGI. The CDR3 loop reads CASGGRDTPRGEAFF. The CDR3 region has the DNA TGTGCCAGCGGGGGGAGGGACACCCCCCGGGGTGAAGCTTTCTTT.

This chain connects TRBV7-8 to TRBJ2-7; D perhaps matches TRBD1 (6 bases). CDR3 length equals 13 residues. V lost 0 bases and J 4 bases, leaving 7 bases between the germline ends. Germline V gives CDR1 SGHVS, CDR2 FQNEAQ. The CDR3 reads CASSLAQGYEQYF. Here the CDR3 DNA reads TGTGCCAGCAGCTTAGCACAGGGATACGAGCAGTACTTC. Looking up the rest from reference TRBV7-8 and TRBJ2-7 gives the full variable domain: GAGVSQSPRYKVAKRGQDVALRCDPISGHVSLFWYQQALGQGPEFLTYFQNEAQLDKSGLPSDRFFAERPEGSVSTLKIQRTQQEDSAVYLCASSLAQGYEQYFGPGTRLTVT.

The chain recombines TRBV2 with TRBJ1-6; 11 bases are shared with TRBD1. Germline values: CDR1 SNHLY, CDR2 FYNNEI. The CDR3 has 15 amino acids. Trimming took 4 bases from V and 9 from J; bases not matched to a gene: 5. The CDR3 DNA is TGTGCCAGCAGTGCCGAGGGACAGGGGGGTTCACCCCTCCACTTT. It translates to CASSAEGQGGSPLHF.

The chain uses TRBV5-6 and TRBJ2-7, with a tentative D call TRBD1 (7 bases). CDR1 and CDR2 from the germline V gene are SGHDT and YYEEEE. The CDR3 contains 19 residues. V was pared by 4 bases and J by 2 bases, with 28 bases between. The CDR3 DNA is TGTGCCAGCAGCAAAAGCGGACAGGAGGGATTGCGGGCCGCCTACGAGCAGTACTTC. Protein sequence: CASSKSGQEGLRAAYEQYF.

V and J are TRBV10-3 and TRBJ2-3, with a tentative D call TRBD2 (5 bases). V was shortened by 4 bases and J by 1 base, with 9 bases between the two germline ends. The CDR3 length is 14 residues. Germline V gives CDR1 ENHRY, CDR2 SYGVKD. This CDR3 is CAISGGRGTDTQYF. The CDR3 DNA reads TGTGCCATCAGTGGAGGGAGAGGCACAGATACGCAGTATTTT.

The genes are TRBV15 and TRBJ2-3; 9 positions agree with TRBD2. J was trimmed by 6 bases and V by 0 bases; bases with no gene match: 7. The CDR3 runs 16 residues. Germline CDR1 is LNHNV and CDR2 is YYDKDF (reference sequence). This CDR3 reads CATSRDGGRAWDTQYF. The DNA for the CDR3 is TGTGCCACCAGCAGAGACGGCGGGAGGGCCTGGGATACGCAGTATTTT.

The chain carries TRBV5-4 and TRBJ1-2; D is ambiguous. The germline V and J ends were trimmed by 0 bases and 2 bases, with 8 bases remaining between them. This CDR3 has 14 residues. Germline loops: CDR1 SGHNT, CDR2 YYREEE (reference sequence). This CDR3 reads CASSLGQSNYGYTF. The CDR3, as DNA: TGTGCCAGCAGCTTGGGCCAGTCCAACTATGGCTACACCTTC. The full variable domain, completed using reference TRBV5-4 and TRBJ1-2, is ETGVTQSPTHLIKTRGQQVTLRCSSQSGHNTVSWYQQALGQGPQFIFQYYREEENGRGNFPPRFSGLQFPNYSSELNVNALELDDSALYLCASSLGQSNYGYTFGSGTRLTVV.

The chain employs TRBV6-6 and TRBJ1-4; D may be TRBD1 (5 bases). Trimming removed 0 bases at V and 4 bases at J, with 9 bases between. The CDR3 is 15 residues long. Germline loops: CDR1 MNHNY, CDR2 SVGAGI (reference sequence). In DNA, the CDR3 is TGTGCCAGCAGTTACTCGGGGGGATATAATGAAAAACTGTTTTTT. It translates to CASSYSGGYNEKLFF.

The rearrangement uses TRBV30 and TRBJ2-2; 11 nucleotides align to TRBD1. V lost 5 bases and J lost 6; bases outside the gene matches: 2. Germline V lookup: CDR1 GTSNPN, CDR2 SVGIG (reference sequence). The CDR3 spans 13 residues. The CDR3 sequence: CAWGQGAPGELFF. As DNA, the CDR3 is TGTGCCTGGGGACAGGGGGCGCCCGGGGAGCTGTTTTTT.

This clone was counted only a few times. As DNA, the CDR3 is TGTGCCAGCAGCTTTTTTGCCCTAGCGGTTTACAATGAGCAGTTCTTC. Protein sequence: CASSFFALAVYNEQFF. The V and J genes are TRBV5-4 and TRBJ2-1, with 7 positions matching TRBD2. The CDR3 covers 16 residues. J gave up 4 bases and V 2 bases, and 9 bases lay outside the gene matches. Germline loops: CDR1 SGHNT, CDR2 YYREEE (reference sequence).

This sequence joins TRBV19 and TRBJ1-5; D uncertain. V lost 5 bases to trimming and J lost 6 bases, with 20 bases between them. This CDR3 spans 16 amino acids. CDR1 is LNHDA and CDR2 is SQIVND in the germline V gene (reference sequence). The CDR3 sequence: CASSAQTRGSTQPQHF. The CDR3 DNA sequence: TGTGCCAGTAGTGCCCAGACACGTGGTAGTACTCAGCCCCAGCATTTT.

The chain recombines TRBV20-1 with TRBJ2-7; 9 nucleotides match TRBD2. Trimming took 3 bases from V and 0 from J; bases not matched to a gene: 3. CDR1 and CDR2 from the germline V gene are DFQATT and SNEGSKA (reference sequence). This CDR3 contains 14 residues. CDR3 sequence reads: CSASAGGPSYEQYF. CDR3 sequence (DNA): TGCAGTGCTAGTGCGGGAGGGCCCTCCTACGAGCAGTACTTC.

This clone showed up just once. The V call is TRBV6-2 or TRBV6-3, the J call TRBJ1-5; no reliable D call. CDR1 is MNHEY and CDR2 is SVGEGT in the germline V gene. The V gene lost 4 bases and the J gene lost 9 bases, with 10 bases spanning the gap. The CDR3 is 12 residues long. CDR3 loop: CASSLSAGPQHF. The CDR3 DNA sequence: TGTGCCAGCAGTTTGAGCGCGGGGCCCCAGCATTTT.

Here the CDR3 DNA reads TGTGCCAGCAACAAGCCGGGACTCCAAGAGACCCAGTACTTC. It yields the protein CASNKPGLQETQYF. The gene calls are TRBV7-6 and TRBJ2-5; perhaps TRBD2 as D (6 bases). The CDR3 length is 14 residues. Germline lookup yields CDR1 SGHVS and CDR2 FNYEAQ. V lost 7 bases, J lost 1 base, and 13 bases lay in between.

The chain has TRBV6-6 and TRBJ2-7; TRBD1 matches at 11 bases. The CDR3 runs 15 residues. Germline CDR1 reads MNHNY; CDR2 reads SVGAGI (reference sequence). The V and J ends lost 5 bases and 0 bases, in that order; junction bases with no gene match: 3. CDR3 sequence reads: CASSDGTGGSYEQYF. In DNA, the CDR3 is TGTGCCAGCAGTGACGGGACAGGGGGCTCCTACGAGCAGTACTTC.

The CDR3 DNA follows: TGTGCCAGCAGCCCGCATGAAGGGGATGTGGCACCCCTCCACTTT. Its protein product is CASSPHEGDVAPLHF. V is TRBV7-2 and J is TRBJ1-6, with a possible D match to TRBD1 (5 bases). V was clipped by 5 bases and J by 11 bases, with 19 bases between them. CDR3 length: 15 residues. Per germline, CDR1 SGHTA and CDR2 FQGNSA.

This chain joins TRBV18 and TRBJ1-4; no clear D. The germline CDR1 and CDR2 sequences are KGHSH and LQKENI. CDR3 size: 13 residues. V lost 2 bases and J 8 bases, leaving 9 bases between the germline ends. CDR3 in DNA: TGTGCCAGCTCACCAACAGCTTACGAAAAACTGTTTTTT. Its translation is CASSPTAYEKLFF. Together with reference TRBV18 and TRBJ1-4, the CDR3 gives the full variable domain: NAGVMQNPRHLVRRRGQEARLRCSPMKGHSHVYWYRQLPEEGLKFMVYLQKENIIDESGMPKERFSAEFPKEGPSILRIQQVVRGDSAAYFCASSPTAYEKLFFGSGTQLSVL.

This clone was observed a handful of times. This chain joins TRBV6-5 and TRBJ2-1, with a possible D match to TRBD2 (5 bases). There are 15 residues in the CDR3. Germline V gene lookup returns CDR1 MNHEY and CDR2 SVGAGI. V was shortened by 4 bases and J by 0 bases, with 10 bases between the two germline ends. This CDR3 is CASSSLAYSYNEQFF. DNA for the CDR3: TGTGCCAGCAGTTCCCTAGCCTACTCCTACAATGAGCAGTTCTTC.

The chain links TRBV19 to TRBJ2-7; tentatively, D is TRBD2 (6 bases). With 6 bases removed from V and 6 bases from J, the gap between germline ends came to 18 bases. CDR3 length: 14 residues. Germline V gene data show CDR1 as LNHDA and CDR2 as SQIVND (reference sequence). CDR3 sequence reads: CASSRMDYGGEQYF. CDR3 nucleotide sequence: TGTGCCAGTAGCAGGATGGACTACGGGGGCGAGCAGTACTTC.